This TCR beta chain was recorded in a study of T-cell memory formation after mild COVID-19 (dated by TCRdb to the early 2020s). General notes on the study: TCR sequence clusters from the two donors were largely donor specific. Longitudinal TCRalpha and TCRbeta repertoire sequencing tracked T-cell clones expanding and contracting after mild COVID-19 in two donors. Two young, previously healthy adult volunteers made up the cohort, one male and one female.

This clonotype was recorded a few times. The antigen this receptor binds is unknown. Within one base of it there is no much larger clone, and no base qualities were kept. Sequencing relied on an Illumina NovaSeq 6000. Using 5'RACE with constant-segment primers, TCRalpha and TCRbeta cDNA libraries were constructed, with sample barcodes and unique molecular identifiers added in the process. Trizol reagent was used to extract RNA from every sample. Amplification of the libraries took two PCR steps, and the second step added a second sample barcode plus Illumina TruSeq adapters. Sequencing of the libraries was done on an Illumina NovaSeq, producing 2 x 150 bp paired-end reads. Per the source publication's procedure: Reads were demultiplexed and collapsed into UMI-guided consensus sequences with migec v1.2.7. Using mixcr v2.1.11, the UMI consensuses were aligned to TRA and TRB V and J templates and assembled into clonotypes. A clonotype was counted as expanded or contracted only when both edgeR and NoisET called the clonotype significant, with the noise models trained on biological replicates. For edgeR calls, the cutoffs were a false discovery rate-adjusted p below 0.01 and a log2 fold-change threshold of 1. As an exploratory analysis of dynamics, PCA with hierarchical clustering was applied to max-normalized trajectories of the 1000 most abundant clonotypes. Separately sequenced CD4+ and CD8+ repertoires were used to assign a CD4 or CD8 phenotype to each responding clone. The public reads were reanalyzed by TCRdb: fastp trimming at Q25, MiXCR alignment, in-frame beta chains only. Each entry merges the rows of one CDR3 protein and shows their most common DNA and genes. The V and J calls, along with clone size, are taken from TCRdb and not from the paper's own processing. Here the sample has 350,000 to 400,000 distinct CDR3 sequences; 13% to 15% occur a single time. Approximately 20% of the sample rests with the top ten.

CDR1 and CDR2, per the germline V gene, are ENHRY and SYGVKD. Trimming takes 3 bases from V and 6 bases from J, and the germline ends sit 7 bases apart. From the cysteine up to the phenylalanine, the CDR3 has a length of 12 residues. The CDR3 DNA has 36 bases and is translated from base 1. Ficoll-Paque density gradient centrifugation was used to isolate PBMCs. The paper's findings and limits, for the study overall: From day 15 to 85, contracting clones showed balanced CD4/CD8 phenotypes, whereas a second wave of clones that expanded from day 15 to 37 leaned towards CD4+. Contracting CD4+ clones were found mainly in CM and EM memory subsets, while CD8+ clones were enriched in EMRA. The study covered only a couple of mild cases, and larger cohorts including severe cases with pre-infection samples were considered necessary. SARS-CoV-2 specificity of the second-wave clones peaking on day 37 was not confirmed. Some responding clones were detected in pre-infection memory, which suggested that pre-existing cross-reactive memory T cells had joined the SARS-CoV-2 response.

Recombination joined TRBV10-3 with TRBJ2-3; the D gene identity is not certain. Sequencing input: PBMCs or a T cell subset sorted from them (not recorded which). The TCR was taken from a young man who had mild COVID-19 (a few samples of this study predate the infection). The sample titles of this study are shuffled in the database, so cell type and time point are left out; the donor was told from shared clones. The CDR3 protein is CAISDFPDTQYF. The nucleotides read TGTGCCATCAGTGATTTTCCCGATACGCAGTATTTT.